Below, 11 T cell receptor beta chains from the same sample are listed, as sequenced in a study of blood T cell repertoires in COVID-19. TCRdb's table, derived via immunoSEQ multiplex PCR, lists solely in-frame clones and lacks some. The sample includes some 300,000 clones, roughly nine tenths of them seen just once. The sample taken for sequencing was peripheral blood. These receptors were collected from a man younger than 35 with active or convalescent COVID-19.

This clone was counted once. The genes are TRBV12-3 or TRBV12-4 and TRBJ1-1; 7 bases are shared with TRBD1. The V gene end was trimmed by 3 bases and the J gene end by 4 bases; junction bases not matched to a gene: 2. This CDR3 has 13 residues. The CDR3 sequence is CASSFYRGTEAFF. CDR3 in DNA: TGTGCCAGCAGTTTTTACAGGGGCACTGAAGCTTTCTTT.

This clone was recorded only once. The chain couples TRBV10-3 to TRBJ2-7, with 7 bases identical to TRBD2. Per germline, CDR1 ENHRY and CDR2 SYGVKD. The V and J ends lost 11 bases and 0 bases, in that order; junction bases with no gene match: 4. The CDR3 contains 12 residues. Here the CDR3 DNA reads TGTGCCTCCGGGGGGAGCTCCTACGAGCAGTACTTC. Translated, it gives CASGGSSYEQYF.

The count of this clone is one. In DNA form, the CDR3 reads TGTGCCAGCAGCTCTTACGGCGGACAGGGGGATCCTGAAGCTTTCTTT. It yields the protein CASSSYGGQGDPEAFF. The chain employs TRBV9 and TRBJ1-1; 10 bases fit TRBD1. CDR1 and CDR2 (germline): SGDLS, YYNGEE. The CDR3 length is 16 residues. The J segment lost 6 bases and the V segment lost 4 bases, leaving 12 bases of the junction unmatched.

The chain couples TRBV5-1 to TRBJ2-5, with 8 bases aligning to TRBD1. Trimming cost V 5 bases and J 5 bases; bases outside gene matches: 14. The CDR3 runs to 16 residues. Germline lookup yields CDR1 SGHRS and CDR2 YFSETQ. The CDR3 bases are TGCGCCAGCAGTTGGGGCCTGACAGGGGCTGGGGAGACCCAGTACTTC. It encodes CASSWGLTGAGETQYF.

The chain combines TRBV7-2 with TRBJ1-2, with D hard to call. Germline V CDR1 and CDR2: SGHTA, FQGNSA. The V end was cut by 1 base, the J end by 2 bases, with 11 bases between. This CDR3 contains 15 residues. The CDR3 here is CASSLDLYENYGYTF. CDR3 in DNA: TGTGCCAGCAGCTTAGACTTGTACGAAAACTATGGCTACACCTTC. Complete variable domain (other parts from reference TRBV7-2 and TRBJ1-2): GAGVSQSPSNKVTEKGKDVELRCDPISGHTALYWYRQSLGQGLEFLIYFQGNSAPDKSGLPSDRFSAERTGGSVSTLTIQRTQQEDSAVYLCASSLDLYENYGYTFGSGTRLTVV.

The chain is built from TRBV7-2 and TRBJ1-1, with no clear D. V was shortened by 2 bases and J by 7 bases, with 8 bases between the two germline ends. Germline loops: CDR1 SGHTA, CDR2 FQGNSA. This CDR3 has 12 amino acids. CDR3 in amino acids: CASSLLLFEAFF. In DNA, the CDR3 is TGTGCCAGCAGCTTATTACTGTTTGAAGCTTTCTTT.

This rearrangement joins TRBV19 to TRBJ1-2, with D perhaps TRBD1 (5 bases). The germline V gene encodes CDR1 LNHDA and CDR2 SQIVND (reference sequence). This CDR3 region has 16 residues. V was clipped by 5 bases and J by 3 bases, with 19 bases between them. CDR3 sequence reads: CASSPRVGRVDYGYTF. In DNA form, the CDR3 reads TGTGCCAGTAGTCCACGGGTGGGCAGGGTGGACTATGGCTACACCTTC.

This clone occurred once. V usage is TRBV28 and J usage is TRBJ2-3; 7 positions agree with TRBD2. This CDR3 region has 20 residues. V lost 2 bases to trimming and J lost 3 bases; unmatched junction nucleotides: 20. The V gene's germline CDR1 is MDHEN and CDR2 SYDVKM. CDR3 coding DNA: TGTGCCAGCAGTTTACCCCGGTCTAGCGGCATCAGAGACGTAACAGATACGCAGTATTTT. Amino acid sequence: CASSLPRSSGIRDVTDTQYF.

The chain recombines TRBV6-2 or TRBV6-3 with TRBJ1-5; TRBD1 might be the D (5 bases). Germline V CDR1 and CDR2: MNHEY, SVGEGT. This CDR3 is 15 amino acids long. The germline V and J ends were trimmed by 6 bases and 3 bases, with 15 bases remaining between them. CDR3 residues: CASSHGGDDNQPQHF. Written as DNA, the CDR3 is TGTGCCAGCAGCCACGGAGGGGATGACAATCAGCCCCAGCATTTT.

The V call is TRBV7-8, the J call TRBJ1-2, with 9 bases that match TRBD1. Germline values: CDR1 SGHVS, CDR2 FQNEAQ. The CDR3 is 14 amino acids. Unmatched junction bases numbered 4, after V lost 1 base and J lost 7 bases. CDR3 region: CASSLETGGSGYTF. In DNA form, the CDR3 reads TGTGCCAGCAGCTTAGAAACAGGGGGCAGTGGCTACACCTTC.

A few counts support this clone. The same CDR3 also results from other DNA sequences found in this sample. The V and J genes are TRBV3-1 (or the pseudogene TRBV3-2) and TRBJ1-5, with D unresolved. CDR3 length: 17 residues. The germline gives CDR1 LGHDT, CDR2 YNNKEL (reference sequence). Trimming shortened V by 2 bases and J by 0 bases, and 14 bases separated the two germline ends. In nucleotides, the CDR3 is TGTGCCAGCAGCCAAAACCCCTCCAGGTATAGCAATCAGCCCCAGCATTTT. This translates into CASSQNPSRYSNQPQHF.